This T cell receptor (beta chain) was observed in a study of T cell responses to AZD1222 COVID-19 vaccine. Study observations and caveats: Nearly half of spike-specific TCRs reportedly target variant regions that are unmutated in the B.1.351 and B.1.1.7 variants. Donors were mostly white British, more females; clonal diversity possibly underestimated.

This CDR3 contains 15 residues. V gave up 3 bases and J gave up 6 bases; unmatched junction bases: 4. Germline CDR1 reads MDHEN; CDR2 reads SYDVKM. Concerning this clone: Its target is unknown.

Here immunoSEQ multiplex PCR was the method, and the copy in TCRdb shows in-frame clones only, minus some. The table includes tens of thousands of clones, 80% detected once. Sequenced here: peripheral blood, sampled 28 days after the second AZD1222 dose. V and J are TRBV28 and TRBJ1-4; 10 nucleotides align to TRBD1. The sequence was collected from an adult who received the AZD1222 COVID-19 vaccine. In nucleotides, the CDR3 is TGTGCCAGCAGTTTTCAGGGACAGGGGCATGAAAAACTGTTTTTT. This codes for CASSFQGQGHEKLFF.